This T cell receptor beta chain came from a study of regulatory T cells in long-lasting Graves disease. The time point here: newly diagnosed GD, antithyroid drugs for less than 3 months. Extracted PBMC RNA gave rise to the TCR library. In its sample, this clonotype was seen many times. The CDR3 contains 13 residues. Germline V lookup: CDR1 LNHDA, CDR2 SQIVND (reference sequence). Deletions cut 9 bases from V and 1 base from J, with 12 bases between. Sequencing libraries for TCR beta were prepared with iRepertoire HTBI primers and Arm-PCR of CDR3 regions. TCRdb reprocessed the multiplex PCR reads with MiXCR, giving one entry per CDR3 protein. The sample holds about 220,000 distinct CDR3 sequences, approximately 18% seen once. The same specimen was also included in a second study, on T cells in Graves' hyperthyroidism and ophthalmopathy.

The clonotype originates from a woman aged 30 to 39 with Graves disease. The gene calls are TRBV19 and TRBJ1-1; D gene ambiguous. Material: peripheral blood mononuclear cells (PBMCs), obtained at new diagnosis, from a patient treated with antithyroid drugs. The CDR3 coding sequence is TGTGCCAGCAGCATTCAAGGGAACACTGAAGCTTTCTTT. This encodes CASSIQGNTEAFF.